The 19 T cell receptor beta chains in this list originate from one sample, sequenced in a study of CD8 T cells in ankylosing spondylitis. TCRdb called the 5' RACE reads again in MiXCR, with one record for every CDR3 protein. The sample includes fewer than 200,000 distinct CDR3 sequences, roughly 10% seen only once; the top ten take roughly 16%. The sample consisted of blood, either unsorted or a sorted T cell fraction (not recorded which). These receptors were obtained from a female donor with ankylosing spondylitis or in good health (not recorded which).

This clonotype was detected ten times or more. V usage is TRBV27 and J usage is TRBJ2-7; the D is unclear. Germline loops: CDR1 MNHEY, CDR2 SMNVEV (reference sequence). Trimming shortened V by 6 bases and J by 2 bases, and 14 bases separated the two germline ends. The CDR3 contains 14 residues. The CDR3 nucleotides read TGTGCCAGCAGCTCCCTAAACTTGCCCTACGAGCAGTACTTC. It yields the protein CASSSLNLPYEQYF.

This sequence joins TRBV12-3 or TRBV12-4 and TRBJ1-2; possible D gene TRBD1, 6 bases. Trimming pared 2 bases from V and 6 bases from J, leaving 10 bases between. The CDR3 covers 13 residues. This CDR3 reads CASSLTGSDGYTF. The CDR3 bases are TGTGCCAGCAGTTTAACAGGGTCGGATGGCTACACCTTC.

This chain connects TRBV30 to TRBJ1-4; 9 positions agree with TRBD1. Germline V gives CDR1 GTSNPN, CDR2 SVGIG (reference sequence). The V segment lost 2 bases and the J segment 5 bases; nucleotides outside the gene matches: 6. The CDR3 length is 15 residues. The CDR3 nucleotides read TGTGCCTGGAGTAACACCGGGACAGGGAATGAAAAACTGTTTTTT. Its protein product is CAWSNTGTGNEKLFF.

The table lists this clonotype with a few counts. V is TRBV29-1 and J is TRBJ2-3, with TRBD2 identical over 9 bases. This CDR3 contains 13 residues. V shed 7 bases and J 1 base; nucleotides not matched to a gene: 3. Germline V gene data show CDR1 as SQVTM and CDR2 as ANQGSEA. Here the CDR3 reads CSERTSGTDTQYF. In DNA, the CDR3 is TGCAGCGAGAGGACTAGCGGCACAGATACGCAGTATTTT.

This clonotype was seen repeatedly, ten times or more. This chain joins TRBV7-9 and TRBJ2-1; D remains ambiguous. The CDR3 loop spans 14 amino acids. Trimming pared 1 base from V and 8 bases from J, leaving 12 bases between. Looked up from germline, CDR1 is SEHNR and CDR2 is FQNEAQ (reference sequence). The CDR3 loop reads CASSLDEVIDEQFF. The CDR3 DNA is TGTGCCAGCAGCTTAGATGAGGTGATAGATGAGCAGTTCTTC.

This clonotype was found a few times. The chain carries TRBV20-1 and TRBJ1-2; TRBD1 matches 8 bases. Looked up from germline, CDR1 is DFQATT and CDR2 is SNEGSKA (reference sequence). The length of the CDR3 is 14 residues. With 5 bases clipped from V and 6 bases from J, the junction kept 11 bases outside the gene matches. DNA for the CDR3: TGCAGTGCTCAAGACACCGGGACAGGCAATGGCTACACCTTC. As protein: CSAQDTGTGNGYTF.

This sequence joins TRBV18 and TRBJ2-7, with a possible D match to TRBD1 (5 bases). Trimming pared 2 bases from V and 1 base from J, leaving 12 bases between. Per the germline V gene, CDR1 is KGHSH and CDR2 is LQKENI. The CDR3 contains 15 residues. This CDR3 is CASSPVNQGSYEQYF. The CDR3 nucleotides read TGTGCCAGCTCACCAGTCAATCAGGGATCCTACGAGCAGTACTTC.

This clonotype was seen only a few times. The rearrangement links TRBV4-2 to TRBJ1-2; a weak D match, TRBD1 (5 bases). The germline gives CDR1 LGHNA, CDR2 YNFKEQ. V was shortened by 3 bases and J by 4 bases, with 15 bases between the two germline ends. This CDR3 is 15 amino acids long. CDR3 DNA: TGTGCCAGCAGCCAGCACGGGGGTCGGAGCTATGGCTACACCTTC. It is translated as CASSQHGGRSYGYTF.

This clonotype was seen a few times. The chain joins TRBV18 to TRBJ2-7; TRBD2 aligns across 8 bases. Per germline, CDR1 KGHSH and CDR2 LQKENI. J was trimmed by 0 bases and V by 3 bases; bases with no gene match: 4. The CDR3 extends over 15 amino acids. CDR3 sequence: CASSPLAGDSYEQYF. Here the CDR3 DNA reads TGTGCCAGCTCACCCCTAGCGGGTGACTCCTACGAGCAGTACTTC. Full variable domain (remainder filled in from reference TRBV18 and TRBJ2-7): NAGVMQNPRHLVRRRGQEARLRCSPMKGHSHVYWYRQLPEEGLKFMVYLQKENIIDESGMPKERFSAEFPKEGPSILRIQQVVRGDSAAYFCASSPLAGDSYEQYFGPGTRLTVT.

The chain combines TRBV4-3 with TRBJ2-1, with 11 bases identical to TRBD2. The V gene end was trimmed by 3 bases and the J gene end by 5 bases; junction bases not matched to a gene: 9. The CDR3 loop spans 17 amino acids. From germline, CDR1 is LGHNA and CDR2 YSLEER. CDR3 nucleotides: TGCGCCAGCAGCCAGGGACTAGCGGTTCTTCTGAACAATGAGCAGTTCTTC. Its translation is CASSQGLAVLLNNEQFF.

The sample holds a few counts of this clonotype. The chain links TRBV6-5 to TRBJ2-1; D ambiguous. The V and J ends lost 0 bases and 7 bases respectively, with 13 bases between them. Germline CDR1 reads MNHEY; CDR2 reads SVGAGI. This CDR3 has 15 residues. The CDR3 sequence: CASSYSGGPGNEQFF. In DNA, the CDR3 is TGTGCCAGCAGTTACTCCGGCGGCCCCGGGAATGAGCAGTTCTTC.

This sequence joins TRBV20-1 and TRBJ2-1; TRBD2 matches at 8 bases. The CDR3 runs to 14 residues. J lost 2 bases, V lost 4 bases, and 4 bases had no gene match. Germline CDR1 and CDR2: DFQATT and SNEGSKA (reference sequence). CDR3 loop: CSANAGGAYNEQFF. CDR3 bases: TGCAGTGCTAATGCGGGAGGAGCCTACAATGAGCAGTTCTTC.

In DNA form, the CDR3 reads TGTGCCACCTCTCCAGGGATTGAGGGCTACGAGCAGTACTTC. Its protein is CATSPGIEGYEQYF. The rearrangement uses TRBV27 and TRBJ2-7; D may correspond to TRBD1 or TRBD2 (5 bases each). The germline V gene has CDR1 MNHEY and CDR2 SMNVEV (reference sequence). V was trimmed by 10 bases and J by 3 bases, leaving 19 bases between them. The CDR3 length is 14 residues.

For this clonotype: Germline is not matched at one junction end, which may reflect a read error. The gene calls are TRBV6-5 and TRBJ2-7; D tentatively fits TRBD1 or TRBD2 (5 bases each). Germline V gives CDR1 MNHEY, CDR2 SVGAGI. The CDR3 has 13 residues. The DNA for the CDR3 is TGTGCCAGTAGTTGGGGGACCGCCTACGAGCAGTACTTC. Protein product: CASSWGTAYEQYF.

The chain is built from TRBV10-2 and TRBJ2-1; TRBD2 matches at 10 bases. The trim removed 2 bases at V and 5 bases at J, leaving 6 bases unmatched. CDR1 is WSHSY and CDR2 is SAAADI in the germline V gene. The CDR3 is 16 amino acids. CDR3 sequence reads: CASSEKASGSNNEQFF. DNA for the CDR3: TGCGCCAGCAGTGAGAAGGCTAGCGGGAGTAACAATGAGCAGTTCTTC.

The chain links TRBV6-1 to TRBJ2-7; D remains unclear. Germline values: CDR1 MNHNS, CDR2 SASEGT. This CDR3 spans 13 amino acids. The V end was cut by 0 bases, the J end by 7 bases, with 10 bases between. CDR3 nucleotides: TGTGCCAGCAGTGAAGCCGGTCTCTATGAGCAGTACTTC. Its translation is CASSEAGLYEQYF.

The rearrangement joins TRBV9 to TRBJ2-1, with D possibly matching TRBD1 (6 bases). The CDR3 has 15 amino acids. Trimming shortened V by 3 bases and J by 8 bases, and 18 bases separated the two germline ends. The germline CDR1 and CDR2 sequences are SGDLS and YYNGEE. DNA of the CDR3: TGTGCCAGCAGCGCCGGGACACCCCGGTCCCATGAGCAGTTCTTC. Protein sequence: CASSAGTPRSHEQFF.

CDR3 DNA sequence: TGTGCCAGCGGACTAGCGGGAGTGGGTAATGAGCAGTTCTTC. This gives the protein CASGLAGVGNEQFF. The chain carries TRBV28 and TRBJ2-1, with 13 positions matching TRBD2. The CDR3 length is 14 residues. Germline V gene sequence: CDR1 MDHEN, CDR2 SYDVKM. The ends lost 8 bases at V and 7 bases at J; junction bases unmatched: 5.

This clonotype was counted a few times. J is TRBJ1-1 and V is TRBV20-1; 8 nucleotides match TRBD1. V gave up 2 bases and J gave up 4 bases; unmatched junction bases: 12. The germline gives CDR1 DFQATT, CDR2 SNEGSKA (reference sequence). This CDR3 contains 16 residues. CDR3 amino acids: CSARTRVGQGATEAFF. CDR3 in DNA: TGCAGTGCTAGAACGAGAGTGGGCCAGGGGGCCACTGAAGCTTTCTTT.